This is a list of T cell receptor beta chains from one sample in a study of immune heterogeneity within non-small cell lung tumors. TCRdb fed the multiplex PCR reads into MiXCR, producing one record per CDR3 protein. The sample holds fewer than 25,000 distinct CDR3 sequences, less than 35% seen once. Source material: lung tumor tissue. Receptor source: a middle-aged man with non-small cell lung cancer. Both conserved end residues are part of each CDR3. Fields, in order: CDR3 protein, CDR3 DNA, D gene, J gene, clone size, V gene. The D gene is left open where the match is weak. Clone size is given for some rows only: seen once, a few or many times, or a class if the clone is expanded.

CDR3aa: CASAHGRKNIQYF
CDR3nt: TGTGCCAGTGCCCACGGGAGGAAAAACATTCAGTACTTC
d_gene: TRBD2
j_gene: TRBJ2-4
abundance: -
v_gene: TRBV3-1

CDR3aa: CASSRAEDAYGYTF
CDR3nt: TGTGCCAGTAGTAGGGCGGAGGACGCCTATGGCTACACCTTC
d_gene: -
j_gene: TRBJ1-2
abundance: -
v_gene: TRBV19

CDR3aa: CASSVRTGRDQPQHF
CDR3nt: TGTGCCAGCAGTGTAAGGACAGGGCGCGATCAGCCCCAGCATTTT
d_gene: TRBD1
j_gene: TRBJ1-5
abundance: medium-sized
v_gene: TRBV2

CDR3aa: CASSDGDYEQFF
CDR3nt: TGTGCCAGCAGCGACGGCGACTATGAGCAGTTCTTC
d_gene: -
j_gene: TRBJ2-1
abundance: -
v_gene: TRBV9

CDR3aa: CASSPTGNTIYF
CDR3nt: TGTGCCAGCAGCCCGACTGGAAACACCATATATTTT
d_gene: -
j_gene: TRBJ1-3
abundance: many
v_gene: TRBV9

CDR3aa: CASSQGQGGYGYTF
CDR3nt: TGTGCCAGCAGCCAAGGGCAGGGCGGCTATGGCTACACCTTC
d_gene: -
j_gene: TRBJ1-2
abundance: medium-sized
v_gene: TRBV4-2

CDR3aa: CAISGQGGYEQYF
CDR3nt: TGTGCCATCAGTGGACAGGGAGGCTACGAGCAGTACTTC
d_gene: -
j_gene: TRBJ2-7
abundance: few
v_gene: TRBV10-3

CDR3aa: CASSFGTAYEQYF
CDR3nt: TGTGCCAGCAGCTTCGGGACAGCATACGAGCAGTACTTC
d_gene: TRBD1
j_gene: TRBJ2-7
abundance: -
v_gene: TRBV5-6

CDR3aa: CSVQILAGDTGELFF
CDR3nt: TGCAGCGTTCAAATACTAGCGGGAGACACCGGGGAGCTGTTTTTT
d_gene: TRBD2
j_gene: TRBJ2-2
abundance: few
v_gene: TRBV29-1

CDR3aa: CASSRRWETQYF
CDR3nt: TGTGCCAGTAGTAGACGGTGGGAGACCCAGTACTTC
d_gene: -
j_gene: TRBJ2-5
abundance: few
v_gene: TRBV19

CDR3aa: CATSRDFGGGQPQHF
CDR3nt: TGTGCCACCAGCAGAGATTTTGGGGGAGGTCAGCCCCAGCATTTT
d_gene: -
j_gene: TRBJ1-5
abundance: medium-sized
v_gene: TRBV15

CDR3aa: CASIRNSAGVEDTQYF
CDR3nt: TGTGCCAGCATCCGTAACTCAGCGGGAGTGGAAGATACGCAGTATTTT
d_gene: TRBD2
j_gene: TRBJ2-3
abundance: -
v_gene: TRBV7-9

CDR3aa: CSARVRGNTQYF
CDR3nt: TGCAGTGCTAGAGTTCGTGGAAATACGCAGTATTTT
d_gene: -
j_gene: TRBJ2-3
abundance: -
v_gene: TRBV20-1

CDR3aa: CASSLRQDNSPLHF
CDR3nt: TGTGCCAGCAGCTTAAGACAGGATAATTCACCCCTCCACTTT
d_gene: -
j_gene: TRBJ1-6
abundance: many
v_gene: TRBV13

CDR3aa: CASSLTVSGKNEQFF
CDR3nt: TGTGCCAGCAGTTTAACGGTCAGCGGGAAGAATGAGCAGTTCTTC
d_gene: TRBD2
j_gene: TRBJ2-1
abundance: many
v_gene: TRBV12-3/TRBV12-4

CDR3aa: CASVPSPKYQETQYF
CDR3nt: TGTGCCAGCGTTCCTAGCCCAAAGTACCAAGAGACCCAGTACTTC
d_gene: -
j_gene: TRBJ2-5
abundance: -
v_gene: TRBV11-3

CDR3aa: CASSRDGSTGELFF
CDR3nt: TGTGCCAGCAGCCGGGACGGAAGTACCGGGGAGCTGTTTTTT
d_gene: -
j_gene: TRBJ2-2
abundance: few
v_gene: TRBV5-5

CDR3aa: CASSSLVSSGRVVETQYF
CDR3nt: TGTGCCAGCAGCTCCCTGGTCAGTAGCGGGAGGGTCGTAGAGACCCAGTACTTC
d_gene: TRBD2
j_gene: TRBJ2-5
abundance: -
v_gene: TRBV7-9

CDR3aa: CASSSVGVTDTQYF
CDR3nt: TGTGCCAGCAGTTCGGTGGGGGTCACAGATACGCAGTATTTT
d_gene: -
j_gene: TRBJ2-3
abundance: -
v_gene: TRBV6-5

CDR3aa: CASSQSFSGYGYTF
CDR3nt: TGTGCCAGCAGCCAAAGCTTCTCAGGGTATGGCTACACCTTC
d_gene: -
j_gene: TRBJ1-2
abundance: many
v_gene: TRBV3-1

CDR3aa: CASSWGGTGELFF
CDR3nt: TGTGCCAGCAGTTGGGGGGGCACCGGGGAGCTGTTTTTT
d_gene: TRBD2
j_gene: TRBJ2-2
abundance: many
v_gene: TRBV27

CDR3aa: CASSLWWRGGRRNEQFF
CDR3nt: TGCGCCAGCAGCTTGTGGTGGCGGGGAGGTCGGAGAAATGAGCAGTTCTTC
d_gene: -
j_gene: TRBJ2-1
abundance: -
v_gene: TRBV5-1

CDR3aa: CSARVRLANTGELFF
CDR3nt: TGCAGTGCTAGAGTTCGACTAGCGAACACCGGGGAGCTGTTTTTT
d_gene: -
j_gene: TRBJ2-2
abundance: few
v_gene: TRBV20-1

CDR3aa: CATVGLPADTQYF
CDR3nt: TGTGCCACCGTGGGACTCCCGGCAGATACGCAGTATTTT
d_gene: -
j_gene: TRBJ2-3
abundance: many
v_gene: TRBV10-3

CDR3aa: CATSAVDRGNGNTEAFF
CDR3nt: TGTGCCACCAGCGCCGTTGACAGGGGGAACGGGAACACTGAAGCTTTCTTT
d_gene: TRBD1
j_gene: TRBJ1-1
abundance: few
v_gene: TRBV24-1

CDR3aa: CASRGQGLGPLSGNTIYF
CDR3nt: TGTGCCAGCAGAGGACAGGGACTTGGACCTCTCTCTGGAAACACCATATATTTT
d_gene: TRBD1
j_gene: TRBJ1-3
abundance: medium-sized
v_gene: TRBV3-1

CDR3aa: CASSQAGTDFYGYTF
CDR3nt: TGCGCCAGCAGCCAAGCCGGGACAGATTTCTATGGCTACACCTTC
d_gene: TRBD1
j_gene: TRBJ1-2
abundance: -
v_gene: TRBV4-1

CDR3aa: CASTGRQNNQPQHF
CDR3nt: TGTGCCAGCACCGGGCGACAGAACAATCAGCCCCAGCATTTT
d_gene: -
j_gene: TRBJ1-5
abundance: many
v_gene: TRBV2

CDR3aa: CSVGQVSNQPQHF
CDR3nt: TGCAGCGTAGGACAGGTGAGCAATCAGCCCCAGCATTTT
d_gene: TRBD1
j_gene: TRBJ1-5
abundance: -
v_gene: TRBV29-1

CDR3aa: CATSRGEGDSYEQYF
CDR3nt: TGTGCCACCAGCAGAGGCGAAGGGGACTCCTACGAGCAGTACTTC
d_gene: -
j_gene: TRBJ2-7
abundance: many
v_gene: TRBV15

CDR3aa: CASSQAPWGYTF
CDR3nt: TGTGCCAGCAGCCAAGCTCCCTGGGGCTACACCTTC
d_gene: -
j_gene: TRBJ1-2
abundance: many
v_gene: TRBV14

CDR3aa: CASSKQTRGGNQPQHF
CDR3nt: TGTGCCAGCAGTAAACAAACGAGGGGAGGCAATCAGCCCCAGCATTTT
d_gene: -
j_gene: TRBJ1-5
abundance: few
v_gene: TRBV25-1

CDR3aa: CASSPPSAITAETQYF
CDR3nt: TGTGCCAGCTCACCACCGTCCGCCATAACTGCCGAGACCCAGTACTTC
d_gene: -
j_gene: TRBJ2-5
abundance: -
v_gene: TRBV18

CDR3aa: CASRGQGAVAEAFF
CDR3nt: TGTGCCAGCAGAGGACAGGGGGCCGTCGCTGAAGCTTTCTTT
d_gene: TRBD1
j_gene: TRBJ1-1
abundance: many
v_gene: TRBV12-3/TRBV12-4

CDR3aa: CASSRGTSGSYTDTQYF
CDR3nt: TGTGCCAGCAGCCGAGGGACTAGCGGGAGCTACACAGATACGCAGTATTTT
d_gene: TRBD2
j_gene: TRBJ2-3
abundance: -
v_gene: TRBV11-2